Following are 11 T cell receptor beta chains from one sample sequenced in a study of blood T cell repertoires in COVID-19. TCRdb's table, derived via immunoSEQ multiplex PCR, lists solely in-frame clones and lacks some. This table holds more than 250,000 clones, around 87% found once. The sample comprised PBMCs or T cells enriched from blood (not recorded which). All receptors come from a woman in her twenties or thirties who had recovered from COVID-19.

The rearrangement uses TRBV2 and TRBJ1-5; D is unresolved. The CDR3 is 14 residues long. Trimming pared 7 bases from V and 2 bases from J, leaving 12 bases between. Germline values: CDR1 SNHLY, CDR2 FYNNEI. CDR3 bases: TGTGCCAGCACCGTAGACATTGGCAATCAGCCCCAGCATTTT. Its translation is CASTVDIGNQPQHF. The variable domain in full, with the rest retrieved from reference TRBV2 and TRBJ1-5, is EPEVTQTPSHQVTQMGQEVILRCVPISNHLYFYWYRQILGQKVEFLVSFYNNEISEKSEIFDDQFSVERPDGSNFTLKIRSTKLEDSAMYFCASTVDIGNQPQHFGDGTRLSIL.

Only one count was recorded for this clone. This chain links TRBV3-1 (or the pseudogene TRBV3-2) with TRBJ1-6; a weak D match, TRBD1 (5 bases). CDR1 and CDR2 from the germline V gene are LGHDT and YNNKEL (reference sequence). V was trimmed by 1 base and J by 10 bases, leaving 11 bases between them. This CDR3 has 14 amino acids. CDR3 DNA: TGTGCCAGCAGCCAAGGGCGGGGCGCCTCACCCCTCCACTTT. It yields the protein CASSQGRGASPLHF.

In this sample, this clone turned up a few times. The chain carries TRBV10-3 and TRBJ1-4; possibly TRBD1 for D (6 bases). This CDR3 comprises 16 residues. V gave up 2 bases and J gave up 7 bases, with 17 bases separating them. Per the germline V gene, CDR1 is ENHRY and CDR2 is SYGVKD. The CDR3 DNA is TGTGCCATCAGTGAGCTGGACAAAGGGGGTGGTGAAAAACTGTTTTTT. Its protein product is CAISELDKGGGEKLFF.

CDR3 bases: TGCGCCAGCAGCCAAGTCAGGGGGAACAATGAGCAGTTCTTC. Protein: CASSQVRGNNEQFF. This sequence joins TRBV4-3 and TRBJ2-1, with 7 bases that match TRBD1. CDR3 length: 14 amino acids. V gave up 1 base and J gave up 5 bases; unmatched junction bases: 2. Germline assignment: CDR1 LGHNA and CDR2 YSLEER.

The CDR3 spells CATSDPARGGPGANVLTF. The CDR3 nucleotides are TGTGCCACCAGTGACCCGGCTCGGGGGGGGCCTGGGGCCAACGTCCTGACTTTC. The chain carries TRBV24-1 and TRBJ2-6, with TRBD2 identical over 8 bases. Germline V lookup: CDR1 KGHDR, CDR2 SFDVKD. After removal of 4 bases from V and 2 bases from J, the junction contained 9 bases not matched to a gene. The CDR3 consists of 18 residues.

This chain connects TRBV3-1 (or the pseudogene TRBV3-2) to TRBJ1-4; D perhaps matches TRBD1 (5 bases). CDR3 length equals 15 residues. The germline V gene encodes CDR1 LGHDT and CDR2 YNNKEL (reference sequence). V was pared by 2 bases and J by 4 bases, with 11 bases between. CDR3 sequence: CASSQTFGGNEKLFF. The DNA of the CDR3 is TGTGCCAGCAGCCAAACCTTCGGGGGTAATGAAAAACTGTTTTTT.

V and J are TRBV28 and TRBJ1-5; TRBD1 might be the D (5 bases). Trimming left V 3 bases short and J 5 bases short, with 14 bases between. This CDR3 region has 15 residues. Germline CDR1 is MDHEN and CDR2 is SYDVKM. The CDR3: CASSFWAGRDQPQHF. The CDR3 nucleotides read TGTGCCAGCAGTTTCTGGGCAGGGAGGGATCAGCCCCAGCATTTT. Using reference TRBV28 and TRBJ1-5 for the parts outside the CDR3, the full variable domain is DVKVTQSSRYLVKRTGEKVFLECVQDMDHENMFWYRQDPGLGLRLIYFSYDVKMKEKGDIPEGYSVSREKKERFSLILESASTNQTSMYLCASSFWAGRDQPQHFGDGTRLSIL.

V and J are TRBV5-6 and TRBJ1-2, with 7 bases matching TRBD1. The CDR3 extends over 16 amino acids. CDR1 and CDR2 (germline): SGHDT, YYEEEE. The J segment lost 2 bases and the V segment lost 3 bases, leaving 10 bases of the junction unmatched. The CDR3 spells CASSSVVGQLNYGYTF. CDR3 nucleotides: TGTGCCAGCAGCTCGGTGGTGGGACAGCTGAACTATGGCTACACCTTC.

A few counts support this clone. The rearrangement uses TRBV7-9 and TRBJ1-1; D not certain. The CDR3 has 11 residues. V was clipped by 4 bases and J by 6 bases, with 6 bases between them. From germline, CDR1 is SEHNR and CDR2 FQNEAQ (reference sequence). The CDR3 loop is CASSSISEAFF. For the CDR3, the DNA is TGTGCCAGCAGCTCCATTTCTGAAGCTTTCTTT.

This chain uses TRBV24-1 with TRBJ2-5; perhaps TRBD1 as D (6 bases). The CDR3 is 15 amino acids. CDR1 and CDR2 (germline): KGHDR, SFDVKD. The V end was cut by 4 bases, the J end by 0 bases, with 11 bases between. CDR3 DNA sequence: TGTGCCACCAGTGACCGAGGACAGTACCAAGAGACCCAGTACTTC. Its protein is CATSDRGQYQETQYF.

The V gene is TRBV4-1, the J gene TRBJ2-1; 13 nucleotides line up with TRBD2. V dropped 2 bases and J dropped 9; count of bases not matched to a gene: 16. From germline, CDR1 is MGHRA and CDR2 YSYEKL. The CDR3 loop spans 19 amino acids. In nucleotides, the CDR3 is TGCGCCAGCAGCCAACAAATTGGACTAGCGGGGGCCCATCGATTTGAGCAGTTCTTC. It translates to CASSQQIGLAGAHRFEQFF.